The clone carrying this T cell receptor beta chain was detected a few times. What it recognizes is unknown. A single record per CDR3 protein comes from TCRdb applying MiXCR to the RT-PCR reads. The sample shows hundreds of thousands of distinct CDR3 sequences, 15% to 20% of them seen only once. This sample is part of a study of response to subunit inactivated influenza vaccine. Study-wide results and limits: Each seasonal influenza vaccination, the authors suggested, recruits few new T cells.

V dropped 6 bases and J dropped 5 bases, with 10 bases sitting between them. Germline loops: CDR1 ENHRY, CDR2 SYGVKD. This CDR3 has 13 amino acids. The source of this sequence is a man between 45 and 60 years old who received an inactivated influenza vaccine. Sequencing was performed on PBMCs from blood, taken roughly 5 days after vaccination. The chain uses TRBV10-3 and TRBJ1-4; D might be TRBD1 (5 bases). DNA for the CDR3: TGTGCCATCAGGGGACGGGAAAATGAAAAACTGTTTTTT. This encodes CAIRGRENEKLFF.